The 27 T cell receptor beta chains presented below share a single source sample, sequenced in a study of quantifying T cell responses using KT2 cells. The overall study: cDNA was made from DNase-treated RNA using alpha and beta constant primers.

Each cDNA got a UMI-containing oligo ligated at its 3' end. The first PCR ran 4 to 5 cycles with an equimolar RC1.1 and RC1.2 beta primer mix. MiXCR was run by TCRdb on the UMI-ligation and nested PCR reads, yielding one entry per CDR3 protein. The sample carries tens of thousands of distinct CDR3 sequences, roughly 12% recorded once. Sample: PBMCs spiked with cells of the T cell clone KT2. The receptor source for this set is a human donor.

This clonotype was picked up many times. The rearrangement uses TRBV7-2 and TRBJ2-7; 10 bases map to TRBD2. Germline V lookup: CDR1 SGHTA, CDR2 FQGNSA. Losses at the gene ends were 1 base for V and 0 bases for J; bases not matched to a gene: 9. This CDR3 has 18 amino acids. This CDR3 is CASSLGSSGRTTSYEQYF. DNA of the CDR3: TGTGCCAGCAGCTTAGGTTCTAGCGGGAGAACCACCTCCTACGAGCAGTACTTC.

A note on this clonotype: With a much larger clone just one base away, this may be a read error. The rearrangement uses TRBV28 and TRBJ2-3, with TRBD2 matching 11 bases. Germline-derived CDR1 and CDR2 are MDHEN and SYDVKM. The CDR3 runs 16 residues. After removal of 7 bases from V and 5 bases from J, the junction contained 11 bases not matched to a gene. CDR3 coding DNA: TGTGCCAGCACGGAACATAGCGGGGGGGCCATAGATACGCAGTATTTT. Encoded protein: CASTEHSGGAIDTQYF. The full variable domain, with the rest looked up from reference TRBV28 and TRBJ2-3, is DVKVTQSSRYLVKRTGEKVFLECVQDMDHENMFWYRQDPGLGLRLIYFSYDVKMKEKGDIPEGYSVSREKKERFSLILESASTNQTSMYLCASTEHSGGAIDTQYFGPGTRLTVL.

This clonotype has just a few counts. The V gene is TRBV16, the J gene TRBJ2-7; either TRBD1 or TRBD2 may supply D (6 bases each). Per the germline V gene, CDR1 is KGHSY and CDR2 is FQNENV. This CDR3 contains 14 residues. Trimming removed 4 bases from V and 2 bases from J, with 12 bases in between. The CDR3 protein is CASSPRGETYEQYF. The CDR3, as DNA: TGTGCCAGCAGCCCTAGGGGGGAGACCTACGAGCAGTACTTC.

J is TRBJ2-5 and V is TRBV15, with D unresolved. The CDR3 totals 14 residues. Trimming removed 0 bases at V and 2 bases at J, with 7 bases between. The germline CDR1 and CDR2 sequences are LNHNV and YYDKDF (reference sequence). The CDR3, as DNA: TGTGCCACCAGCAGAGATTGGCAGCAAGAGACCCAGTACTTC. It translates to CATSRDWQQETQYF.

At least ten counts were recorded for this clonotype. The rearrangement uses TRBV5-6 and TRBJ2-7, with 9 bases matching TRBD2. CDR1 and CDR2 from the germline V gene are SGHDT and YYEEEE. The V gene end was trimmed by 0 bases and the J gene end by 3 bases; junction bases not matched to a gene: 7. The CDR3 extends over 16 amino acids. The CDR3 region has the DNA TGTGCCAGCAGCTTGGAGTCTAGCGGGGCATACTACGAGCAGTACTTC. It is translated as CASSLESSGAYYEQYF.

The chain is built from TRBV30 and TRBJ2-3, with D possibly matching TRBD2 (5 bases). Germline CDR1 reads GTSNPN; CDR2 reads SVGIG (reference sequence). The V end lost 1 base, the J end lost 6 bases, and 8 bases lay between the germline ends. The CDR3 sequence is 12 residues long. CDR3 in DNA: TGTGCCTGGAGTGACCGGGGTGATACGCAGTATTTT. The encoded protein is CAWSDRGDTQYF.

This clonotype was picked up a small number of times. The chain recombines TRBV18 with TRBJ1-1; a possible D gene is TRBD1 (6 bases). Trimming left V 3 bases short and J 0 bases short, with 11 bases between. Per the germline V gene, CDR1 is KGHSH and CDR2 is LQKENI. The CDR3 is made up of 15 amino acids. CDR3 sequence reads: CASSPGGSVNTEAFF. CDR3 nucleotides: TGTGCCAGCTCACCTGGGGGCTCTGTGAACACTGAAGCTTTCTTT.

This clonotype was seen more than once but under ten times. V gene TRBV27 combines with J gene TRBJ2-3; TRBD1 matches at 7 bases. Germline CDR1 MNHEY, CDR2 SMNVEV (reference sequence). This CDR3 has 14 residues. After removal of 3 bases from V and 4 bases from J, the junction contained 4 bases not matched to a gene. DNA of the CDR3: TGTGCCAGCAGTTTTGACAGGGCCTCAGATACGCAGTATTTT. Amino acids: CASSFDRASDTQYF.

There are many counts of this clonotype. The chain recombines TRBV5-1 with TRBJ2-3; TRBD2 matches at 8 bases. Per germline, CDR1 SGHRS and CDR2 YFSETQ. V lost 6 bases and J lost 2; bases outside the gene matches: 11. The CDR3 is 16 residues long. The CDR3 protein is CASNLRPSGHTDTQYF. CDR3 DNA: TGCGCCAGCAACCTGAGGCCTAGCGGGCACACAGATACGCAGTATTTT.

This clonotype was observed a handful of times. V gene TRBV20-1 combines with J gene TRBJ2-1; D unresolved. The CDR3 totals 12 residues. Germline V gene sequence: CDR1 DFQATT, CDR2 SNEGSKA (reference sequence). The V gene lost 1 base and the J gene lost 0 bases, with 1 base spanning the gap. In DNA, the CDR3 is TGCAGTGCTAGAGTCTCCTACAATGAGCAGTTCTTC. The encoded protein is CSARVSYNEQFF.

The chain joins TRBV20-1 to TRBJ2-7; D is unclear. There are 12 residues in the CDR3. Germline V gives CDR1 DFQATT, CDR2 SNEGSKA (reference sequence). V was pared by 0 bases and J by 6 bases, with 9 bases between. CDR3 DNA sequence: TGCAGTGCTAGAGATCGAGTGGGCGAGCAGTACTTC. Translation: CSARDRVGEQYF.

This chain connects TRBV6-1 to TRBJ2-1; TRBD2 aligns across 11 bases. Looked up from germline, CDR1 is MNHNS and CDR2 is SASEGT. CDR3 length: 14 amino acids. With V trimmed by 6 bases and J by 9 bases, 7 bases remained unmatched. Here the CDR3 DNA reads TGTGCCAGCAGGGGACTAGCGGCCTACGGTGAGCAGTTCTTC. Amino acid sequence: CASRGLAAYGEQFF.

This clonotype was picked up a small number of times. The V gene is TRBV7-2, the J gene TRBJ2-7; TRBD1 matches 9 bases. V lost 1 base and J lost 2; bases outside the gene matches: 3. Germline V lookup: CDR1 SGHTA, CDR2 FQGNSA. This CDR3 is 15 amino acids long. The CDR3: CASSLGGQGAYEQYF. The CDR3 DNA sequence: TGTGCCAGCAGCTTAGGGGGACAGGGAGCCTACGAGCAGTACTTC.

This clonotype was observed at least ten times. The rearrangement links TRBV10-3 to TRBJ2-1; 9 bases align to TRBD2. The germline CDR1 and CDR2 sequences are ENHRY and SYGVKD. CDR3 length: 16 amino acids. Germline trimming cut 3 bases from V and 2 bases from J; bases unmatched to any gene: 5. This CDR3 reads CAISDLLAGPYNEQFF. CDR3 nucleotides: TGTGCCATCAGTGACCTACTAGCGGGTCCCTACAATGAGCAGTTCTTC.

This clonotype appeared many times. The rearrangement uses TRBV13 and TRBJ1-6, with a possible D match to TRBD1 (6 bases). The CDR3 sequence is 15 residues long. Germline lookup yields CDR1 PRHDT and CDR2 FYEKMQ (reference sequence). V was pared by 4 bases and J by 5 bases, with 12 bases between. DNA for the CDR3: TGTGCCAGCAGCTCCGGACAGACCCATAATTCACCCCTCCACTTT. Its protein is CASSSGQTHNSPLHF.

This clonotype was seen more than once but under ten times. This chain joins TRBV7-8 and TRBJ2-3; weak D call: TRBD2 (6 bases). V lost 5 bases to trimming and J lost 7 bases, with 19 bases between them. The CDR3 consists of 15 residues. Germline assignment: CDR1 SGHVS and CDR2 FQNEAQ. CDR3 DNA sequence: TGTGCCAGCAGCCAGGGCGATAGCCGGGGGAATACGCAGTATTTT. It codes for CASSQGDSRGNTQYF.

In its sample, this clonotype was seen many times. The rearrangement uses TRBV27 and TRBJ2-3; D is unclear. Trimming shortened V by 4 bases and J by 1 base, and 15 bases separated the two germline ends. The germline gives CDR1 MNHEY, CDR2 SMNVEV (reference sequence). The CDR3 has 16 residues. CDR3 in amino acids: CASSSSVPRGTDTQYF. Here the CDR3 DNA reads TGTGCCAGCAGTTCTTCCGTCCCGCGAGGCACAGATACGCAGTATTTT.

The chain uses TRBV18 and TRBJ1-1; D not resolved. The length of the CDR3 is 15 residues. In germline, CDR1 is KGHSH, CDR2 LQKENI. Trimming shortened V by 3 bases and J by 5 bases, and 16 bases separated the two germline ends. This CDR3 is CASSPWTPGRTEAFF. CDR3 bases: TGTGCCAGCTCACCCTGGACCCCGGGGAGGACTGAAGCTTTCTTT.

Only a few counts were recorded for this clonotype. The rearrangement uses TRBV5-4 and TRBJ2-7; 11 bases are a match to TRBD2. The germline V gene has CDR1 SGHNT and CDR2 YYREEE (reference sequence). Trimming took 0 bases from V and 4 from J; bases not matched to a gene: 3. The CDR3 consists of 15 residues. DNA of the CDR3: TGTGCCAGCAGCTTGGAATTAGCGGGAGGGTACGAGCAGTACTTC. It codes for CASSLELAGGYEQYF. Full variable domain (rest looked up from reference TRBV5-4 and TRBJ2-7): ETGVTQSPTHLIKTRGQQVTLRCSSQSGHNTVSWYQQALGQGPQFIFQYYREEENGRGNFPPRFSGLQFPNYSSELNVNALELDDSALYLCASSLELAGGYEQYFGPGTRLTVT.

This chain uses TRBV6-5 with TRBJ2-1; D remains ambiguous. Germline values: CDR1 MNHEY, CDR2 SVGAGI. CDR3 size: 15 residues. V lost 6 bases and J lost 3, with 15 bases in between. CDR3 amino acids: CASRHRVLDYNEQFF. The CDR3 region has the DNA TGTGCCAGCAGACACAGAGTTCTTGACTACAATGAGCAGTTCTTC.

This clonotype was recorded many times. The V and J genes are TRBV20-1 and TRBJ2-5, with TRBD2 matching over 12 bases. V lost 1 base, J lost 1 base, and 28 bases stayed unmatched. CDR1 and CDR2 from the germline V gene are DFQATT and SNEGSKA (reference sequence). The CDR3 has 24 residues. CDR3 sequence reads: CSARGLAGGSFQETQGSFQETQYF. In DNA form, the CDR3 reads TGCAGTGCTAGAGGCCTAGCGGGAGGGAGCTTCCAAGAGACCCAGGGGAGCTTCCAAGAGACCCAGTACTTC.

The chain has TRBV18 and TRBJ1-1; D call uncertain. In germline, CDR1 is KGHSH, CDR2 LQKENI. V lost 0 bases to trimming and J lost 0 bases, with 8 bases between them. This CDR3 spans 15 amino acids. The chain's CDR3 is CASSPPQNLNTEAFF. The CDR3 DNA follows: TGTGCCAGCTCACCACCGCAGAATCTGAACACTGAAGCTTTCTTT.

This clonotype was detected many times. This chain links TRBV20-1 with TRBJ2-7; D gene ambiguous. The CDR3 consists of 13 residues. The germline V and J ends were trimmed by 6 bases and 1 base, with 13 bases remaining between them. Germline V gene lookup returns CDR1 DFQATT and CDR2 SNEGSKA (reference sequence). DNA for the CDR3: TGCAGTGCCTCTAAAGGCGCTTCCTACGAGCAGTACTTC. Amino acid sequence: CSASKGASYEQYF.

The chain joins TRBV12-3 or TRBV12-4 to TRBJ2-2; D perhaps matches TRBD1 (6 bases). CDR3 size: 15 residues. V was shortened by 3 bases and J by 3 bases, with 11 bases between the two germline ends. The DNA of the CDR3 is TGTGCCAGCAGTTTTCAGACAGGCTACACCGGGGAGCTGTTTTTT. Encoded protein: CASSFQTGYTGELFF.

The chain uses TRBV5-1 and TRBJ1-2, with D tentatively TRBD1 (5 bases). Trimming removed 1 base at V and 3 bases at J, with 10 bases between. The CDR3 extends over 14 amino acids. Germline V gives CDR1 SGHRS, CDR2 YFSETQ. This CDR3 reads CASSLRDGYYGYTF. The CDR3 DNA reads as TGCGCCAGCAGCTTGAGGGACGGCTACTATGGCTACACCTTC.

This rearrangement joins TRBV2 to TRBJ2-7; 9 bases agree with TRBD1. The CDR3 sequence is 13 residues long. The germline V gene encodes CDR1 SNHLY and CDR2 FYNNEI. After removal of 5 bases from V and 4 bases from J, the junction contained 3 bases not matched to a gene. The CDR3 DNA follows: TGTGCCAGCAGTCGACAGGGGGTATACGAGCAGTACTTC. It encodes CASSRQGVYEQYF.

To note about this clonotype: With a much larger clone just one base away, this may be a read error. The CDR3 is CASTLDRFHETQHF. Here the CDR3 DNA reads TGTGCCAGCACTTTGGACAGGTTTCACGAGACCCAGCACTTC. This rearrangement joins TRBV12-3 or TRBV12-4 to TRBJ2-5, with 7 bases matching TRBD1. The CDR3 has 14 residues.